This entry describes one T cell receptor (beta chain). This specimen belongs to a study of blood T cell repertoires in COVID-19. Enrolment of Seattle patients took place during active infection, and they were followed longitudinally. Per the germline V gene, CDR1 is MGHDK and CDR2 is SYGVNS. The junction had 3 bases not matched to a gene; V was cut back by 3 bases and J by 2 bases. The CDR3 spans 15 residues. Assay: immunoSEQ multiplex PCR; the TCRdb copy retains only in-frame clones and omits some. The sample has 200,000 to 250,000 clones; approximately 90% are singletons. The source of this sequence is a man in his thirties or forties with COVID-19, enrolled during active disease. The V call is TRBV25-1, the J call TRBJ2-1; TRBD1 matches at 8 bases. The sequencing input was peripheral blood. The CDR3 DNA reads TGTGCCAGCAGTGACGCAGGGGGCGCCTACAATGAGCAGTTCTTC. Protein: CASSDAGGAYNEQFF.